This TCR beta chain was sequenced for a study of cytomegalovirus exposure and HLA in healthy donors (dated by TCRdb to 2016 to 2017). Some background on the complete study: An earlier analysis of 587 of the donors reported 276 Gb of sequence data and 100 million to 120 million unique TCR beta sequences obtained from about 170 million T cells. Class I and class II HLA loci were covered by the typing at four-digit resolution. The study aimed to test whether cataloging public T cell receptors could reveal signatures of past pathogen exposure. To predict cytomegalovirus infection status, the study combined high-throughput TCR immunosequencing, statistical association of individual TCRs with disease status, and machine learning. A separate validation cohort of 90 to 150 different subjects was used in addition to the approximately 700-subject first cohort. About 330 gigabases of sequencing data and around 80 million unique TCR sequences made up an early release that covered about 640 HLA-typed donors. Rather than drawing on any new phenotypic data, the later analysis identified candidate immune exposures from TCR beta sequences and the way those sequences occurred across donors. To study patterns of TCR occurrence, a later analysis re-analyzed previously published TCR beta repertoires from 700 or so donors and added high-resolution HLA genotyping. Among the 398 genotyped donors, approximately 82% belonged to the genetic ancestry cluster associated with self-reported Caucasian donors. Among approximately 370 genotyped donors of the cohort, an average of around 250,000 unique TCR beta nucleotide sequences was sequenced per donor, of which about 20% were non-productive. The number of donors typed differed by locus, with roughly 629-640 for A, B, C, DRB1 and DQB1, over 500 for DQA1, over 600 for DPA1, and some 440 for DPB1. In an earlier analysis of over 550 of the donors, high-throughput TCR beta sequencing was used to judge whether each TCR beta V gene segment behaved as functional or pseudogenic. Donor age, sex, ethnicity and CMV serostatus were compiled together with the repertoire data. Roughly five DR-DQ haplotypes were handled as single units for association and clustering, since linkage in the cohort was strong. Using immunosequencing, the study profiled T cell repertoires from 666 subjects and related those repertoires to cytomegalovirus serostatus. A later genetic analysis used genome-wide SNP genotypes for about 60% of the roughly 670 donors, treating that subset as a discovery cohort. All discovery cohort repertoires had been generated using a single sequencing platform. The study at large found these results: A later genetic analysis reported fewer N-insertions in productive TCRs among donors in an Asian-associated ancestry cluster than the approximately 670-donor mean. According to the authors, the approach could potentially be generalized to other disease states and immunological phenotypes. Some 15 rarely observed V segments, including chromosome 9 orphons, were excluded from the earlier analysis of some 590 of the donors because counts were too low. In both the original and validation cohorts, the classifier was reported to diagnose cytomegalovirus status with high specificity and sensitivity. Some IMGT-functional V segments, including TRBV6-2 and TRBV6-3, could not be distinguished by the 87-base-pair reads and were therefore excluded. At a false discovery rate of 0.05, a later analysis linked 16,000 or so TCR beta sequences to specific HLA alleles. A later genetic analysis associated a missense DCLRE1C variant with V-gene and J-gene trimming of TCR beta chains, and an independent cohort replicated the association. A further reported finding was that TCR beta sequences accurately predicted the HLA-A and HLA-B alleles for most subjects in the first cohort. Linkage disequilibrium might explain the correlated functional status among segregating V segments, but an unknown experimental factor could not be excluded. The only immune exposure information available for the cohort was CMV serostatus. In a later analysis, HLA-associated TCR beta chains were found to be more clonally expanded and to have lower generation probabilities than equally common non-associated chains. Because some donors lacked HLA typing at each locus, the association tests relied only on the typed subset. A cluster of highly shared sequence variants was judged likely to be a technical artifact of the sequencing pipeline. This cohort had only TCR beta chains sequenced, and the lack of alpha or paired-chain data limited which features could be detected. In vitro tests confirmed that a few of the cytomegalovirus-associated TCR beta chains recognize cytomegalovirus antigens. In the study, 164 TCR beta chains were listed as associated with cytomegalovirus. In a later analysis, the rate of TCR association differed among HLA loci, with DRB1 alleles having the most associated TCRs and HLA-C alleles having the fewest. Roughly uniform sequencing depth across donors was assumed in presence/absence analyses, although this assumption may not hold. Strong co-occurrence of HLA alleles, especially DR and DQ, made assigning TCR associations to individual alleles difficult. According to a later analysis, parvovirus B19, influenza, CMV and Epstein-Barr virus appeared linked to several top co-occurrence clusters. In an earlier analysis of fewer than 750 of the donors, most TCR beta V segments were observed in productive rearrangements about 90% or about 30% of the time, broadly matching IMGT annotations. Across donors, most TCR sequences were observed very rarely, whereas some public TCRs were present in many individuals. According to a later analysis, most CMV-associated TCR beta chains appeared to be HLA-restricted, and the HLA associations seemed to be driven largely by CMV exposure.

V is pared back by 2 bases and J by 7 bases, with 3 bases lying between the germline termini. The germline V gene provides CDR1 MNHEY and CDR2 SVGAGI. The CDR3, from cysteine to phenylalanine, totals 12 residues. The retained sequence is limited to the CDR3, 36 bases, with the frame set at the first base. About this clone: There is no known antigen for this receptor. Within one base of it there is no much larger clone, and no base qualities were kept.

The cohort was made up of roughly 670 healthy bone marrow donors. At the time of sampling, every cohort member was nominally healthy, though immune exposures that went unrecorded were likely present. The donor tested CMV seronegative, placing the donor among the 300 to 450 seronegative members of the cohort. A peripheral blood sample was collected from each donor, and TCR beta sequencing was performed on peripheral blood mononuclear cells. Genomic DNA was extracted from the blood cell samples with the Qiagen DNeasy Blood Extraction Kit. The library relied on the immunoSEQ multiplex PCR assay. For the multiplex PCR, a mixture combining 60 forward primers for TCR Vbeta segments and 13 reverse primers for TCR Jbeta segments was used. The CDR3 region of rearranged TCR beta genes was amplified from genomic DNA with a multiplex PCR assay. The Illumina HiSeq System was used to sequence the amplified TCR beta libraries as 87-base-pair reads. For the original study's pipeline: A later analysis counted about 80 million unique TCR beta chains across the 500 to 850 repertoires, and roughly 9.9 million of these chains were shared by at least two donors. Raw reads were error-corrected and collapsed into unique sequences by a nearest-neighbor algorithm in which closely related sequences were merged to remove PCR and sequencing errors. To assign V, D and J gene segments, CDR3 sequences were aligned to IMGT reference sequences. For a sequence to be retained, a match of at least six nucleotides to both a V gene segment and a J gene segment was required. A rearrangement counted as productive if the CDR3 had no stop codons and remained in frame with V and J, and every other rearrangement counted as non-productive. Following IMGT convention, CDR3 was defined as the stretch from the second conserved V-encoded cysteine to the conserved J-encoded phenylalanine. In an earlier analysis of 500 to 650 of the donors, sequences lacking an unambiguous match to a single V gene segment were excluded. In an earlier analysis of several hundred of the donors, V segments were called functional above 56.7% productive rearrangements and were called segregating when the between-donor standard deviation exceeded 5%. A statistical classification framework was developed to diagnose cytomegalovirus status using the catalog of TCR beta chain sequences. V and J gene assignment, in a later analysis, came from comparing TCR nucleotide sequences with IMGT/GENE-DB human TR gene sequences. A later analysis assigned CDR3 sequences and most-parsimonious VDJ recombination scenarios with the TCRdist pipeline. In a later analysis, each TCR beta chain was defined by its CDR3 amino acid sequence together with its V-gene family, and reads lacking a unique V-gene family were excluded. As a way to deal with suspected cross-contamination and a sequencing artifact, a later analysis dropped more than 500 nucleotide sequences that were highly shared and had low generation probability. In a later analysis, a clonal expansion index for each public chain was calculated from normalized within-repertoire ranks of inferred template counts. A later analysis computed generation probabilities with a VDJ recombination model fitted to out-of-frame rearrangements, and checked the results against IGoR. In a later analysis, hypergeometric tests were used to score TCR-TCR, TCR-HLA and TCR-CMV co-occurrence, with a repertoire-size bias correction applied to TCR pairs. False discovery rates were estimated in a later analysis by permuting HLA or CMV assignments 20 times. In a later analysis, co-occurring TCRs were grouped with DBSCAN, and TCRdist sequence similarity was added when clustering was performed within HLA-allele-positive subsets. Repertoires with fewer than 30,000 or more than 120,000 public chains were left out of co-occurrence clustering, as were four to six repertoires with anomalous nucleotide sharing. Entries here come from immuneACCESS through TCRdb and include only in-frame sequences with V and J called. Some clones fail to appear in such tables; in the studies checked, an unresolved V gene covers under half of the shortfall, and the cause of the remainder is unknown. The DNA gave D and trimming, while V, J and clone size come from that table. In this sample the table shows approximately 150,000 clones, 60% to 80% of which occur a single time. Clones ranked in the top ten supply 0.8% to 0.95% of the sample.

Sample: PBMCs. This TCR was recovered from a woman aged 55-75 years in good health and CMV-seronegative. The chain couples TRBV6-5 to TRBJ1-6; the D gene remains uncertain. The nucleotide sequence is TGTGCCAGCAGTTACCCGAATTCACCCCTCCACTTT. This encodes CASSYPNSPLHF.